One and the same sample provided the 31 T cell receptor beta chains below, sequenced in a study of molecular identifiers for immune sequencing clone quantification. Via MiXCR, TCRdb re-called the PCR reads, giving one row per CDR3 protein. The repertoire has about half a million distinct CDR3 sequences, about a quarter of them found once; the top ten carry around 0.8%. Material: naive CD8+ T cells from blood, with Jurkat cell RNA spiked in. Noted subset: FACS-sorted CD8+CD4-CCR7+CD45RA+ naive T cells. These receptors were obtained from a human donor in good health. Some libraries in this study had Jurkat cell RNA spiked in.

This clonotype was seen only a few times. The gene calls are TRBV7-9 and TRBJ2-7, with 8 positions matching TRBD1. Unmatched junction bases numbered 7, after V lost 0 bases and J lost 3 bases. Germline CDR1 reads SEHNR; CDR2 reads FQNEAQ (reference sequence). The CDR3 runs 16 residues. CDR3 DNA: TGTGCCAGCAGCTTAGCCCCACCACAGGGGGTCTACGAGCAGTACTTC. Amino acid sequence: CASSLAPPQGVYEQYF. The full variable domain, rest sourced from reference TRBV7-9 and TRBJ2-7, is DTGVSQNPRHKITKRGQNVTFRCDPISEHNRLYWYRQTLGQGPEFLTYFQNEAQLEKSRLLSDRFSAERPKGSFSTLEIQRTEQGDSAMYLCASSLAPPQGVYEQYFGPGTRLTVT.

This clonotype was recorded at least ten times. The V call is TRBV20-1, the J call TRBJ2-3; 8 bases line up with TRBD2. Germline V gene sequence: CDR1 DFQATT, CDR2 SNEGSKA (reference sequence). The CDR3 is 16 amino acids. V trimming: 0 bases; J trimming: 4 bases; junction bases outside the gene matches: 9. Here the CDR3 DNA reads TGCAGTGCTAGAGATTACCGGGGGACTAGTGCAGATACGCAGTATTTT. Translating it yields CSARDYRGTSADTQYF.

The J gene is TRBJ1-1, the V gene TRBV30; 11 bases map to TRBD1. The V segment lost 2 bases and the J segment 0 bases; nucleotides outside the gene matches: 14. This CDR3 region has 19 residues. Per germline, CDR1 GTSNPN and CDR2 SVGIG (reference sequence). For the CDR3, the DNA is TGTGCCTGGAGTACATCTCCCCGGACAGGGGGCCGGTTGAACACTGAAGCTTTCTTT. Protein product: CAWSTSPRTGGRLNTEAFF.

This clonotype appeared a single time. This chain connects TRBV9 to TRBJ2-3; D is ambiguous. The DNA matches TRBJ1-5 better at its end, which makes the J call doubtful. The germline CDR1 and CDR2 sequences are SGDLS and YYNGEE. The CDR3 runs to 14 residues. The CDR3 DNA is TGTGCCAGCAGCGTAGGAGGTGGCACAGATACGCAGCATTTT. This encodes CASSVGGGTDTQHF.

With respect to this clonotype: The junction and the germline gene differ at one end; a read error may be behind it. The J gene is TRBJ2-1, the V gene TRBV15, with D possibly matching TRBD2 (6 bases). Germline CDR1 LNHNV, CDR2 YYDKDF (reference sequence). The CDR3 contains 15 residues. The CDR3 protein is CATSRDGSSYNVQFF. As DNA, the CDR3 is TGTGCCACCAGCAGAGACGGGAGTTCCTACAATGTGCAGTTCTTC.

In this sample, this clonotype turned up many times. The chain combines TRBV6-2 or TRBV6-3 with TRBJ2-7; D could derive from TRBD1 or TRBD2 (5 bases each). Trimming took 2 bases from V and 7 from J, leaving 12 bases between them. Looked up from germline, CDR1 is MNHEY and CDR2 is SVGEGT. The CDR3 is made up of 13 amino acids. The CDR3 sequence: CASSYTVGVEQYF. In DNA, the CDR3 is TGTGCCAGCAGTTACACGGTGGGGGTTGAGCAGTACTTC.

This chain connects TRBV12-3 or TRBV12-4 to TRBJ2-1; D is tentatively TRBD1 or TRBD2 (5 bases each). The CDR3 is 14 amino acids. Trimming left V 3 bases short and J 0 bases short, with 6 bases between. CDR3 nucleotides: TGTGCCAGCAGTTTCGGGGCCTCCTACAATGAGCAGTTCTTC. Translated, it gives CASSFGASYNEQFF.

This chain uses TRBV6-2 or TRBV6-3 with TRBJ2-5; D is perhaps TRBD1 (5 bases). This CDR3 comprises 15 residues. V lost 5 bases and J lost 5, with 18 bases in between. Looked up from germline, CDR1 is MNHEY and CDR2 is SVGEGT. CDR3 amino acids: CASSILSGFGETQYF. Written as DNA, the CDR3 is TGTGCCAGCAGTATACTATCAGGGTTTGGGGAGACCCAGTACTTC.

This clonotype turned up a few times. The CDR3 carries no conserved terminal phenylalanine or tryptophan, so it likely arises from a read error. This chain joins TRBV7-9 and TRBJ2-3, with D uncertain. The CDR3 has 18 amino acids. V shed 2 bases and J shed 4 bases, with 22 bases lying between them. Germline CDR1 reads SEHNR; CDR2 reads FQNEAQ (reference sequence). For the CDR3, the DNA is TGTGCCAGCAGCTTACCAACAGCAGGATTTGACCGCGCAGATACGCAGTATTTA. Its protein product is CASSLPTAGFDRADTQYL.

The chain is built from TRBV2 and TRBJ2-7; D is ambiguous. Germline-derived CDR1 and CDR2 are SNHLY and FYNNEI. V was shortened by 8 bases and J by 0 bases, with 5 bases between the two germline ends. CDR3 size: 11 residues. The CDR3 DNA is TGTGCCAGCTTTACCTCCTACGAGCAGTACTTC. Encoded protein: CASFTSYEQYF.

A note on this clonotype: This clone may be a read error of a much larger clone one base away. The V gene is TRBV5-4, the J gene TRBJ2-7, with 11 bases fitting TRBD2. The length of the CDR3 is 14 residues. Germline V gene sequence: CDR1 SGHNT, CDR2 YYREEE (reference sequence). J lost 3 bases, V lost 5 bases, and 4 bases had no gene match. CDR3 in amino acids: CASRIGLAGYEQYF. As DNA, the CDR3 is TGTGCCAGCAGGATAGGACTAGCGGGCTACGAGCAGTACTTC.

This chain links TRBV7-9 with TRBJ1-2; D is unresolved. The CDR3 sequence is 14 residues long. The V gene lost 1 base and the J gene lost 7 bases, with 13 bases spanning the gap. Germline assignment: CDR1 SEHNR and CDR2 FQNEAQ (reference sequence). The CDR3 reads CASSLGPLQTGYTF. The CDR3 coding sequence is TGTGCCAGCAGCTTAGGCCCCCTCCAGACTGGCTACACCTTC.

Turning to this clonotype: This clone may be a read error of a much larger clone one base away. J is TRBJ2-5 and V is TRBV7-9; 7 nucleotides agree with TRBD1. Germline V gives CDR1 SEHNR, CDR2 FQNEAQ (reference sequence). Losses at the gene ends were 7 bases for V and 7 bases for J; bases not matched to a gene: 6. This CDR3 is 12 amino acids long. The CDR3 DNA follows: TGTGCCAGCATCGGACAGGAAGGGACCCAGTACTTC. Translation: CASIGQEGTQYF.

This clonotype was counted many times. The V gene is TRBV6-5, the J gene TRBJ1-1, with TRBD1 as a possible D gene (5 bases). The CDR3 covers 14 residues. V was pared by 2 bases and J by 1 base, with 8 bases between. Looked up from germline, CDR1 is MNHEY and CDR2 is SVGAGI. This chain's CDR3 is CASSYGHPNTEAFF. The CDR3 region has the DNA TGTGCCAGCAGTTACGGACACCCGAACACTGAAGCTTTCTTT.

As for this clonotype: A much larger clone differs by one base, so this may be a read error. The J gene is TRBJ2-7, the V gene TRBV20-1; TRBD2 matches 10 bases. The CDR3 is 15 residues long. From germline, CDR1 is DFQATT and CDR2 SNEGSKA (reference sequence). CDR3 sequence: CSARDRASGGYEQSF. CDR3 bases: TGCAGTGCTAGAGATCGGGCTAGCGGGGGCTACGAGCAGTCCTTC.

This clonotype was detected only a few times. The CDR3 loop is CASSQCLGQPQHF. CDR3 nucleotide sequence: TGCGCCAGCAGTCAGTGCCTAGGTCAGCCCCAGCATTTT. The V call is TRBV23-1, the J call TRBJ1-5; D unclear. TRBV23-1 is an open reading frame, and its role is uncertain. This CDR3 spans 13 amino acids. V was cut by 3 bases and J by 6 bases, with 9 bases left in between.

The chain carries TRBV5-6 and TRBJ1-5, with D maybe TRBD1 (5 bases). Trimming took off 0 bases at V and 3 bases at J, with 10 bases between the two ends. The CDR3 is made up of 15 amino acids. CDR1 is SGHDT, CDR2 YYEEEE, per germline. The CDR3 loop reads CASSLGRGPNQPQHF. The DNA of the CDR3 is TGTGCCAGCAGCTTGGGAAGGGGACCCAATCAGCCCCAGCATTTT.

The V gene is TRBV19, the J gene TRBJ2-7; D call uncertain. The CDR3 covers 13 residues. Germline V gene sequence: CDR1 LNHDA, CDR2 SQIVND (reference sequence). V was pared by 5 bases and J by 6 bases, with 14 bases between. The CDR3 spells CASSFGSLREQYF. CDR3 DNA: TGTGCCAGTAGTTTCGGAAGTTTGCGCGAGCAGTACTTC.

The rearrangement links TRBV12-3 or TRBV12-4 to TRBJ2-3; 7 bases fit TRBD1. V gave up 4 bases and J gave up 2 bases; unmatched junction bases: 18. The CDR3 extends over 19 amino acids. The chain's CDR3 is CASSSLPHSRGKVTDTQYF. Here the CDR3 DNA reads TGTGCCAGCAGTTCCCTCCCCCACAGCAGGGGGAAGGTCACAGATACGCAGTATTTT.

This clonotype has at least ten counts. The V gene is TRBV4-3, the J gene TRBJ2-7; perhaps TRBD2 as D (5 bases). The CDR3 length is 15 residues. Germline CDR1 reads LGHNA; CDR2 reads YSLEER. V lost 2 bases to trimming and J lost 6 bases, with 17 bases between them. CDR3 sequence: CASSQFRGSLGEQYF. As DNA, the CDR3 is TGCGCCAGCAGCCAATTCCGTGGGAGCTTGGGCGAGCAGTACTTC.

To note about this clonotype: It is likely a read error, because the conserved phenylalanine at the end of the CDR3 is missing. This chain connects TRBV2 to TRBJ2-1; 14 bases are a match to TRBD2. Losses at the gene ends were 6 bases for V and 12 bases for J; bases not matched to a gene: 10. The CDR3 spans 15 residues. The germline gives CDR1 SNHLY, CDR2 FYNNEI. In DNA, the CDR3 is TGTGCCAGCAGCCTAGGACTAGCGGGAGGTGAGGGGCAGTTCTCC. Its translation is CASSLGLAGGEGQFS.

This chain uses TRBV14 with TRBJ1-2; D not resolved. This CDR3 region has 16 residues. CDR1 and CDR2 from the germline V gene are SGHDN and FVKESK. V lost 1 base and J 3 bases, leaving 15 bases between the germline ends. The chain's CDR3 is CASSQALGSTYYGYTF. CDR3 sequence (DNA): TGTGCCAGCAGCCAAGCTCTCGGCAGTACGTACTATGGCTACACCTTC. Supplemented by reference TRBV14 and TRBJ1-2, the full variable domain reads EAGVTQFPSHSVIEKGQTVTLRCDPISGHDNLYWYRRVMGKEIKFLLHFVKESKQDESGMPNNRFLAERTGGTYSTLKVQPAELEDSGVYFCASSQALGSTYYGYTFGSGTRLTVV.

This clonotype was detected a few times. The chain couples TRBV7-6 to TRBJ2-5; D is undetermined. Deletions cut 6 bases from V and 3 bases from J, with 14 bases between. The CDR3 has 14 amino acids. CDR1 is SGHVS and CDR2 is FNYEAQ in the germline V gene. The CDR3 loop reads CASSAGESKETQYF. The CDR3 region has the DNA TGTGCCAGCAGTGCCGGCGAGTCGAAAGAGACCCAGTACTTC. Supplemented by reference TRBV7-6 and TRBJ2-5, the full variable domain reads GAGVSQSPRYKVTKRGQDVALRCDPISGHVSLYWYRQALGQGPEFLTYFNYEAQQDKSGLPNDRFSAERPEGSISTLTIQRTEQRDSAMYRCASSAGESKETQYFGPGTRLLVL.

This clonotype was recorded at least ten times. The gene calls are TRBV14 and TRBJ2-3; D not certain. The CDR3 has 12 residues. CDR1 and CDR2 from the germline V gene are SGHDN and FVKESK. Trimming took off 2 bases at V and 4 bases at J, with 4 bases between the two ends. DNA for the CDR3: TGTGCCAGCAGCCAAAGATCAGATACGCAGTATTTT. Translating gives CASSQRSDTQYF.

This clonotype was detected many times. In nucleotides, the CDR3 is TGCAGCGTTGAACTGAAGGGACAGCGAGGGGACGAGCAGTACTTC. This gives the protein CSVELKGQRGDEQYF. The gene calls are TRBV29-1 and TRBJ2-7, with TRBD1 identical over 7 bases. CDR3 length equals 15 residues. V shed 2 bases and J 5 bases; nucleotides not matched to a gene: 12. Looked up from germline, CDR1 is SQVTM and CDR2 is ANQGSEA.

This chain links TRBV27 with TRBJ2-2; TRBD2 agrees at 9 bases. The CDR3 sequence is 19 residues long. Germline lookup yields CDR1 MNHEY and CDR2 SMNVEV (reference sequence). Germline trimming cut 4 bases from V and 3 bases from J; bases unmatched to any gene: 15. CDR3 in amino acids: CASSSPGLAGLPDTGELFF. In nucleotides, the CDR3 is TGTGCCAGCAGTTCACCGGGACTAGCAGGACTCCCGGACACCGGGGAGCTGTTTTTT.

The chain combines TRBV3-1 with TRBJ1-6; D perhaps matches TRBD1 (5 bases). The CDR3 totals 15 residues. In germline, CDR1 is LGHDT, CDR2 YNNKEL (reference sequence). Trimming pared 2 bases from V and 10 bases from J, leaving 15 bases between. The CDR3, as DNA: TGTGCCAGCAGCCAAATTGGGCAGGGTAACTCACCCCTCCACTTT. Protein sequence: CASSQIGQGNSPLHF.

This clonotype was counted ten times or more. This rearrangement joins TRBV5-4 to TRBJ1-1, with D possibly matching TRBD1 (6 bases). With 4 bases removed from V and 4 bases from J, the gap between germline ends came to 14 bases. The CDR3 sequence is 14 residues long. Germline CDR1 SGHNT, CDR2 YYREEE (reference sequence). The CDR3 here is CASSPPDRSTEAFF. The CDR3 coding sequence is TGTGCCAGCAGCCCCCCGGACAGAAGCACTGAAGCTTTCTTT.

This clonotype came up many times. The chain carries TRBV4-3 and TRBJ1-5; D gene unclear. The CDR3 runs to 15 residues. Trimming took off 4 bases at V and 6 bases at J, with 16 bases between the two ends. CDR1 and CDR2 from the germline V gene are LGHNA and YSLEER. DNA for the CDR3: TGCGCCAGCAGCCGAGATGCCGTCAATGGTCAGCCCCAGCATTTT. It encodes CASSRDAVNGQPQHF.

The sample holds many counts of this clonotype. The CDR3 DNA reads as TGCGCCAGCACCTCCGAGGGCCGGACAGATACGCAGTATTTT. This gives the protein CASTSEGRTDTQYF. The V and J genes are TRBV5-1 and TRBJ2-3; TRBD2 is a possible D gene (5 bases). The ends were cut back, 6 bases at V and 3 bases at J, with 14 bases in the middle. CDR1 and CDR2 from the germline V gene are SGHRS and YFSETQ. The CDR3 loop spans 14 amino acids.

This clonotype was seen repeatedly, ten times or more. The chain joins TRBV14 to TRBJ2-2; TRBD2 might be the D (5 bases). V shed 1 base and J shed 6 bases, with 9 bases lying between them. CDR1 and CDR2 (germline): SGHDN, FVKESK. There are 14 residues in the CDR3. CDR3 sequence reads: CASSQVAAAGELFF. The CDR3, as DNA: TGTGCCAGCAGCCAAGTGGCAGCGGCCGGGGAGCTGTTTTTT.